The 21 T cell receptor beta chains below were found in one sample sequenced in a study of cytomegalovirus exposure and HLA in healthy donors. The primer mix had 60 Vbeta and 13 Jbeta primers. Measured with immunoSEQ multiplex PCR; TCRdb has only the in-frame clones, and not every one. The data hold under 200,000 clones, with about 70% observed a single time. Sample: PBMCs. The receptors were gathered from a woman between 25 and 40 years old in good health and CMV-seronegative.

The V and J genes are TRBV30 and TRBJ1-2; tentatively, D is TRBD1 (5 bases). This CDR3 contains 16 residues. Trimming took 3 bases from V and 8 from J, leaving 25 bases between them. CDR1 GTSNPN and CDR2 SVGIG come from the germline V gene (reference sequence). The CDR3, as DNA: TGTGCCTGGAGATCTTTTGCAGGGTTCCGTCCCGGCGGCTACACCTTC. It is translated as CAWRSFAGFRPGGYTF. The whole variable domain, filled in from reference TRBV30 and TRBJ1-2, reads SQTIHQWPATLVQPVGSPLSLECTVEGTSNPNLYWYRQAAGRGLQLLFYSVGIGQISSEVPQNLSASRPQDRQFILSSKKLLLSDSGFYLCAWRSFAGFRPGGYTFGSGTRLTVV.

The chain has TRBV2 and TRBJ2-7; tentatively, D is TRBD1 (6 bases). The CDR3 spans 17 residues. Germline values: CDR1 SNHLY, CDR2 FYNNEI. V was clipped by 4 bases and J by 6 bases, with 25 bases between them. CDR3 region: CASSGQGMRGLLGEQYF. The CDR3 DNA is TGTGCCAGCAGTGGCCAGGGGATGAGGGGCCTACTGGGCGAGCAGTACTTC.

In this sample, this clone turned up once. Distinct nucleotide sequences in the sample also encode this CDR3. The rearrangement uses TRBV7-3 and TRBJ2-5, with TRBD2 matching over 7 bases. The CDR3 totals 14 residues. CDR1 and CDR2 (germline): SGHTA, FQGTGA. Trimming cost V 2 bases and J 4 bases; bases outside gene matches: 4. The CDR3 spells CASSLAGAGETQYF. CDR3 DNA sequence: TGTGCCAGCAGCTTAGCGGGAGCAGGAGAGACCCAGTACTTC.

The chain uses TRBV2 and TRBJ2-7; the D gene is possibly TRBD1 (5 bases). The CDR3 covers 12 residues. Trimming removed 6 bases from V and 2 bases from J, with 8 bases in between. Germline V gene sequence: CDR1 SNHLY, CDR2 FYNNEI. Written as DNA, the CDR3 is TGTGCCAGCAGCAAGGGGCCCTACGAGCAGTACTTC. Its protein is CASSKGPYEQYF.

The chain joins TRBV5-1 to TRBJ2-7, with 8 bases aligning to TRBD2. Germline V lookup: CDR1 SGHRS, CDR2 YFSETQ. The CDR3 length is 13 residues. The ends lost 7 bases at V and 0 bases at J; junction bases unmatched: 3. The CDR3 here is CASSTSGSYEQYF. CDR3 in DNA: TGCGCCAGCTCAACTAGCGGCTCCTACGAGCAGTACTTC.

The rearrangement joins TRBV5-6 to TRBJ2-5, with 10 bases lining up with TRBD2. CDR1 is SGHDT and CDR2 is YYEEEE in the germline V gene. The CDR3 is made up of 15 amino acids. With V trimmed by 3 bases and J by 3 bases, 5 bases remained unmatched. CDR3 nucleotide sequence: TGTGCCAGCAGCTCCCCCACTAGCGGGGAAGAGACCCAGTACTTC. The encoded protein is CASSSPTSGEETQYF.

The J gene is TRBJ1-5, the V gene TRBV6-5; D is possibly TRBD1 (6 bases). V lost 2 bases to trimming and J lost 3 bases, with 11 bases between them. The length of the CDR3 is 15 residues. Germline lookup yields CDR1 MNHEY and CDR2 SVGAGI. CDR3 sequence (DNA): TGTGCCAGCAGTTACGACGGACAGAACAATCAGCCCCAGCATTTT. Amino acids: CASSYDGQNNQPQHF.

The chain links TRBV5-5 to TRBJ1-2; D remains unclear. The V end lost 1 base, the J end lost 3 bases, and 10 bases lay between the germline ends. The CDR3 is 14 residues long. The germline V gene encodes CDR1 SGHKS and CDR2 YYEKEE (reference sequence). The CDR3 loop is CASSLRFTDYGYTF. The CDR3 DNA reads TGTGCCAGCAGCTTGCGATTTACGGACTATGGCTACACCTTC.

This clone has only a few counts. V gene TRBV6-4 combines with J gene TRBJ2-1; D not resolved. This CDR3 is built from 15 residues. Germline V lookup: CDR1 MRHNA, CDR2 SNTAGT. Between the trimmed V and J ends, which lost 3 bases and 0 bases, there was a span of 9 bases. CDR3 sequence: CASSERAGSYNEQFF. The CDR3 nucleotides are TGTGCCAGCAGTGAGCGTGCAGGCTCCTACAATGAGCAGTTCTTC.

The J gene is TRBJ2-5, the V gene TRBV9; 7 bases fit TRBD1. CDR3 length: 14 residues. Trimming cost V 4 bases and J 4 bases; bases outside gene matches: 7. Germline loops: CDR1 SGDLS, CDR2 YYNGEE. CDR3 sequence reads: CASSPQGHGETQYF. The CDR3 nucleotides read TGTGCCAGCAGCCCACAGGGGCATGGAGAGACCCAGTACTTC.

The V and J genes are TRBV7-9 and TRBJ1-2; D is possibly TRBD1 (6 bases). Per germline, CDR1 SEHNR and CDR2 FQNEAQ (reference sequence). There are 15 residues in the CDR3. The V end was cut by 4 bases, the J end by 2 bases, with 14 bases between. CDR3 in amino acids: CASSSTMDRNYGYTF. CDR3 nucleotide sequence: TGTGCCAGCAGCTCTACGATGGACAGAAACTATGGCTACACCTTC.

The chain links TRBV25-1 to TRBJ2-1; 13 bases align to TRBD2. This CDR3 is 17 amino acids long. Germline V gene lookup returns CDR1 MGHDK and CDR2 SYGVNS. V trimming: 6 bases; J trimming: 3 bases; junction bases outside the gene matches: 8. CDR3 nucleotides: TGTGCCAGCAGCTATTCTGGGACTAGCGGGATCTACAATGAGCAGTTCTTC. Protein product: CASSYSGTSGIYNEQFF.

Note on this clone: The same CDR3 arises from other DNA sequences in this sample as well. The chain carries TRBV5-1 and TRBJ2-1; 9 nucleotides agree with TRBD2. CDR1 is SGHRS, CDR2 YFSETQ, per germline. The length of the CDR3 is 16 residues. The V segment lost 2 bases and the J segment 1 base; nucleotides outside the gene matches: 4. CDR3 sequence reads: CASSLGAGGSYNEQFF. The CDR3 region has the DNA TGCGCCAGCAGCTTAGGAGCGGGGGGATCCTACAATGAGCAGTTCTTC.

This clone was seen once. The rearrangement joins TRBV28 to TRBJ1-5; 7 bases match TRBD1. The length of the CDR3 is 14 residues. V lost 5 bases and J lost 7; bases outside the gene matches: 8. Germline CDR1 reads MDHEN; CDR2 reads SYDVKM. The CDR3 coding sequence is TGTGCCAGCAGTCTACAACAGGGGAGGCAGCCCCAGCATTTT. Its protein product is CASSLQQGRQPQHF.

V is TRBV13 and J is TRBJ1-6, with 7 bases that match TRBD1. Per germline, CDR1 PRHDT and CDR2 FYEKMQ (reference sequence). V shed 4 bases, J shed 7 bases, and the junction held 10 bases outside the gene matches. This CDR3 has 16 amino acids. CDR3 region: CASSSRGGDWNSPLHF. CDR3 in DNA: TGTGCCAGCAGCTCCAGAGGGGGCGATTGGAATTCACCCCTCCACTTT.

The chain is built from TRBV4-3 and TRBJ2-1; 9 nucleotides line up with TRBD2. Germline V lookup: CDR1 LGHNA, CDR2 YSLEER. The CDR3 is made up of 16 amino acids. J was trimmed by 8 bases and V by 0 bases; bases with no gene match: 8. The CDR3 DNA follows: TGCGCCAGCAGCCAAGATCCCAATAGCGGGAGTTATGAGCAGTTCTTC. Translating it yields CASSQDPNSGSYEQFF.

The J gene is TRBJ1-3, the V gene TRBV6-1, with D tentatively TRBD1 (5 bases). CDR1 is MNHNS, CDR2 SASEGT, per germline. The CDR3 sequence is 15 residues long. V lost 5 bases and J 0 bases, leaving 11 bases between the germline ends. The chain's CDR3 is CASSMRGASGNTIYF. In DNA, the CDR3 is TGTGCCAGCAGTATGCGCGGGGCCTCTGGAAACACCATATATTTT.

This clone was detected a few times. The chain couples TRBV5-4 to TRBJ1-2; 7 bases map to TRBD1. This CDR3 is built from 12 residues. Trimming at V came to 4 bases and at J to 8 bases, leaving 5 bases not matched to a gene. The germline gives CDR1 SGHNT, CDR2 YYREEE (reference sequence). The CDR3 bases are TGTGCCAGCAGCCGCGACAGGGAAGGCTACACCTTC. Amino acid sequence: CASSRDREGYTF.

The chain links TRBV19 to TRBJ1-4; D remains ambiguous. V gave up 2 bases and J gave up 5 bases, with 9 bases separating them. CDR1 and CDR2 (germline): LNHDA, SQIVND (reference sequence). The CDR3 has 14 amino acids. CDR3 protein: CASSISQNNEKLFF. The CDR3 coding sequence is TGTGCCAGTAGTATATCACAGAACAATGAAAAACTGTTTTTT.

The CDR3 loop reads CASSVVGGATEAFF. As DNA, the CDR3 is TGTGCCAGCAGCGTAGTAGGGGGGGCTACTGAAGCTTTCTTT. This chain uses TRBV9 with TRBJ1-1; D perhaps matches TRBD1 (6 bases). The germline V and J ends were trimmed by 0 bases and 5 bases, with 11 bases remaining between them. CDR3 size: 14 residues. Germline V gene data show CDR1 as SGDLS and CDR2 as YYNGEE.

This chain joins TRBV5-1 and TRBJ2-3; TRBD2 matches 15 bases. The V gene's germline CDR1 is SGHRS and CDR2 YFSETQ. This CDR3 has 16 residues. Germline trimming cut 3 bases from V and 5 bases from J; bases unmatched to any gene: 4. The CDR3 reads CASSSGLAGGEDTQYF. The CDR3, as DNA: TGCGCCAGCAGCTCGGGACTAGCGGGAGGCGAAGATACGCAGTATTTT.